The clone carrying this TCR beta chain was seen a few times. Its antigen is not known. The data are from a study of T cell responses to AZD1222 COVID-19 vaccine. The CDR3 contains 14 residues. CDR1 and CDR2 (germline): LNHNV, YYDKDF (reference sequence). V lost 3 bases to trimming and J lost 4 bases, with 9 bases between them. Some clones are missing from TCRdb's copy, which holds only in-frame ones; the method was immunoSEQ multiplex PCR. The sample shows 100,000 or so clones, around nine tenths of them seen only once. Overall study results and limits: Reportedly, nearly half of unique spike TCRs recognized epitopes outside B.1.351/B.1.1.7 mutations.

This receptor was obtained from an adult in good health. This sample comprised peripheral blood, obtained on day 0 of AZD1222 vaccination. The V and J genes are TRBV15 and TRBJ2-2; D gene uncertain. For the CDR3, the DNA is TGTGCCACCAGCAGCCAACGGGCCACCGGGGAGCTGTTTTTT. Its protein product is CATSSQRATGELFF.